These 28 T cell receptor beta chains came from one sample sequenced in a study of T cells in localized non-small cell lung cancer. Assay: immunoSEQ multiplex PCR; the TCRdb copy retains only in-frame clones and omits some. The sample includes some 51,000 clones, 86% of them seen just once. This specimen was peripheral blood, taken before any cancer treatment. All receptors derive from a woman aged 35 to 70 with stage I lung adenocarcinoma.

The CDR3 region has the DNA TGTGCCAGTATCCCTGGGGGAGCTAACTATGGCTACACCTTC. Protein sequence: CASIPGGANYGYTF. J is TRBJ1-2 and V is TRBV19; maybe TRBD1 (5 bases). V was trimmed by 7 bases and J by 0 bases, leaving 12 bases between them. The germline gives CDR1 LNHDA, CDR2 SQIVND (reference sequence). This CDR3 comprises 14 residues.

This clone was detected once. This rearrangement joins TRBV18 to TRBJ1-2; D possibly corresponds to TRBD1 (5 bases). V was clipped by 6 bases and J by 2 bases, with 10 bases between them. Germline CDR1 reads KGHSH; CDR2 reads LQKENI. The CDR3 has 13 amino acids. CDR3 residues: CASSSTANYGYTF. The CDR3 DNA reads TGTGCCAGCTCGTCGACAGCGAACTATGGCTACACCTTC.

The CDR3 region is CASSMGLAGIQETQYF. In nucleotides, the CDR3 is TGTGCCAGTAGTATGGGACTAGCGGGAATTCAAGAGACCCAGTACTTC. The chain recombines TRBV19 with TRBJ2-5; the match to TRBD2 covers 13 bases. V was pared by 3 bases and J by 2 bases, with 3 bases of the junction left unmatched. Germline CDR1 is LNHDA and CDR2 is SQIVND (reference sequence). The CDR3 runs to 16 residues.

The chain couples TRBV4-3 to TRBJ1-1; D is undetermined. This CDR3 has 14 residues. Germline V gene data show CDR1 as LGHNA and CDR2 as YSLEER. V was shortened by 4 bases and J by 4 bases, with 13 bases between the two germline ends. CDR3 sequence reads: CASSREGRSTEAFF. DNA for the CDR3: TGCGCCAGCAGCCGAGAGGGTAGGAGCACTGAAGCTTTCTTT.

V is TRBV7-9 and J is TRBJ1-2, with TRBD1 matching 7 bases. CDR1 and CDR2 from the germline V gene are SEHNR and FQNEAQ (reference sequence). Losses at the gene ends were 3 bases for V and 5 bases for J; bases not matched to a gene: 12. The length of the CDR3 is 16 residues. The CDR3 nucleotides read TGTGCCAGCAGCTTCAGTCTGACAGGGTCCCTTTATGGCTACACCTTC. This encodes CASSFSLTGSLYGYTF.

This rearrangement joins TRBV19 to TRBJ1-3, with D possibly matching TRBD1 (6 bases). The CDR3 is 17 amino acids. V gave up 3 bases and J gave up 0 bases, with 15 bases separating them. Germline V CDR1 and CDR2: LNHDA, SQIVND (reference sequence). In DNA form, the CDR3 reads TGTGCCAGTAGTATCCCCGGACAGTCCTACTCTGGAAACACCATATATTTT. It yields the protein CASSIPGQSYSGNTIYF.

This clone was found once. This CDR3 reads CAWSPSAGGYTF. The CDR3 region has the DNA TGTGCCTGGAGTCCCTCCGCAGGGGGCTACACCTTC. This rearrangement joins TRBV30 to TRBJ1-2, with D maybe TRBD1 (5 bases). CDR1 GTSNPN and CDR2 SVGIG come from the germline V gene (reference sequence). CDR3 length: 12 amino acids. The V end lost 2 bases, the J end lost 8 bases, and 12 bases lay between the germline ends. Drawing the rest from reference TRBV30 and TRBJ1-2, the complete variable domain is SQTIHQWPATLVQPVGSPLSLECTVEGTSNPNLYWYRQAAGRGLQLLFYSVGIGQISSEVPQNLSASRPQDRQFILSSKKLLLSDSGFYLCAWSPSAGGYTFGSGTRLTVV.

This sequence joins TRBV6-5 and TRBJ1-6; 7 positions match TRBD1. V gave up 6 bases and J gave up 6 bases; unmatched junction bases: 5. Germline lookup yields CDR1 MNHEY and CDR2 SVGAGI. The CDR3 contains 14 residues. CDR3 protein: CASRPGQFNSPLHF. The DNA for the CDR3 is TGTGCCAGCAGGCCGGGACAGTTTAATTCACCCCTCCACTTT.

This clone has a single count. The chain combines TRBV28 with TRBJ1-1, with D perhaps TRBD1 (5 bases). CDR1 is MDHEN and CDR2 is SYDVKM in the germline V gene. V lost 5 bases and J 1 base, leaving 8 bases between the germline ends. The CDR3 contains 13 residues. The chain's CDR3 is CASSLGGNTEAFF. The CDR3 nucleotides are TGTGCCAGCAGTCTCGGGGGGAACACTGAAGCTTTCTTT. Supplemented by reference TRBV28 and TRBJ1-1, the full variable domain reads DVKVTQSSRYLVKRTGEKVFLECVQDMDHENMFWYRQDPGLGLRLIYFSYDVKMKEKGDIPEGYSVSREKKERFSLILESASTNQTSMYLCASSLGGNTEAFFGQGTRLTVV.

The CDR3 is CSVEDRAGERTDTQYF. The DNA of the CDR3 is TGCAGCGTTGAAGATCGAGCGGGAGAACGCACAGATACGCAGTATTTT. V usage is TRBV29-1 and J usage is TRBJ2-3; 8 bases map to TRBD2. The CDR3 runs 16 residues. Germline CDR1 SQVTM, CDR2 ANQGSEA. The junction had 6 bases not matched to a gene; V was cut back by 0 bases and J by 1 base.

The rearrangement links TRBV5-5 to TRBJ1-5, with TRBD1 identical over 8 bases. CDR3 length: 15 residues. Germline values: CDR1 SGHKS, CDR2 YYEKEE (reference sequence). V trimming: 3 bases; J trimming: 2 bases; junction bases outside the gene matches: 4. The DNA for the CDR3 is TGTGCCAGCAGCTCACCGGGACAGGGCAATCAGCCCCAGCATTTT. This translates into CASSSPGQGNQPQHF.

The rearrangement joins TRBV29-1 to TRBJ2-1; TRBD1 matches 7 bases. V was clipped by 7 bases and J by 0 bases; unmatched bases: 6. CDR3 length: 14 residues. CDR1 and CDR2 from the germline V gene are SQVTM and ANQGSEA. CDR3 sequence (DNA): TGCAGCGGACACACAGGGGCCTCCTACAATGAGCAGTTCTTC. It encodes CSGHTGASYNEQFF.

The rearrangement links TRBV5-6 to TRBJ2-7; TRBD1 agrees at 7 bases. V lost 5 bases to trimming and J lost 6 bases; unmatched junction nucleotides: 11. The CDR3 sequence is 14 residues long. Germline V CDR1 and CDR2: SGHDT, YYEEEE. Here the CDR3 reads CASSRPGTALEQYF. DNA for the CDR3: TGTGCCAGCAGTCGGCCAGGGACAGCCCTCGAGCAGTACTTC.

The gene calls are TRBV5-6 and TRBJ1-2; 7 bases agree with TRBD1. Germline V gene data show CDR1 as SGHDT and CDR2 as YYEEEE. The V and J ends lost 7 bases and 1 base, in that order; junction bases with no gene match: 10. The CDR3 length is 15 residues. This chain's CDR3 is CASSPPGTVNYGYTF. The CDR3 nucleotides are TGTGCCAGCTCCCCCCCCGGGACAGTTAACTATGGCTACACCTTC.

This clone occurred once. V gene TRBV2 combines with J gene TRBJ2-7; tentatively, D is TRBD1 (6 bases). This CDR3 comprises 12 residues. Germline CDR1 reads SNHLY; CDR2 reads FYNNEI. With 4 bases removed from V and 5 bases from J, the gap between germline ends came to 9 bases. The CDR3 nucleotides read TGTGCCAGCAGTGGGGCAGGGGACGAGCAGTACTTC. Residues: CASSGAGDEQYF.

The V call is TRBV9, the J call TRBJ2-7, with a tentative D call TRBD2 (6 bases). This CDR3 has 14 residues. V dropped 4 bases and J dropped 3 bases, with 14 bases sitting between them. Germline loops: CDR1 SGDLS, CDR2 YYNGEE. CDR3 DNA: TGTGCCAGCAGCCCCCCGGGGAGGTACTACGAGCAGTACTTC. Translating gives CASSPPGRYYEQYF.

The chain carries TRBV27 and TRBJ2-1, with 9 positions matching TRBD1. The CDR3 length is 15 residues. J lost 4 bases, V lost 3 bases, and 4 bases had no gene match. Germline V lookup: CDR1 MNHEY, CDR2 SMNVEV (reference sequence). CDR3 in DNA: TGTGCCAGCAGTTTTACCGGGACAGGGTACAATGAGCAGTTCTTC. This encodes CASSFTGTGYNEQFF.

V is TRBV14 and J is TRBJ2-5, with 10 bases matching TRBD2. This CDR3 comprises 16 residues. The V gene's germline CDR1 is SGHDN and CDR2 FVKESK. With V trimmed by 2 bases and J by 5 bases, 8 bases remained unmatched. In DNA, the CDR3 is TGTGCCAGCAGCCAACCTCAAGCGGGGGGGCAGGAGACCCAGTACTTC. It specifies CASSQPQAGGQETQYF.

The chain is built from TRBV7-9 and TRBJ2-3; D gene ambiguous. CDR3 size: 15 residues. The V gene's germline CDR1 is SEHNR and CDR2 FQNEAQ (reference sequence). Trimming took off 7 bases at V and 2 bases at J, with 16 bases between the two ends. The DNA for the CDR3 is TGTGCCAGCACCCCCCTAAGGACCCTCACAGATACGCAGTATTTT. This translates into CASTPLRTLTDTQYF. Drawing the rest from reference TRBV7-9 and TRBJ2-3, the complete variable domain is DTGVSQNPRHKITKRGQNVTFRCDPISEHNRLYWYRQTLGQGPEFLTYFQNEAQLEKSRLLSDRFSAERPKGSFSTLEIQRTEQGDSAMYLCASTPLRTLTDTQYFGPGTRLTVL.

This clone came up once. The J gene is TRBJ1-1, the V gene TRBV29-1; D call uncertain. V dropped 1 base and J dropped 0 bases, with 12 bases sitting between them. The germline CDR1 and CDR2 sequences are SQVTM and ANQGSEA. CDR3 length: 15 residues. CDR3 DNA sequence: TGCAGCGTTGAAGGGGGAGTAGGAATGAACACTGAAGCTTTCTTT. This sequence encodes CSVEGGVGMNTEAFF.

CDR3 sequence: CASREGGGPQYF. DNA for the CDR3: TGTGCCAGCAGGGAAGGAGGGGGGCCTCAGTACTTC. The V and J genes are TRBV6-6 and TRBJ2-7; the D gene could be TRBD1 or TRBD2 (6 bases each). Trimming took 6 bases from V and 10 from J, leaving 16 bases between them. This CDR3 comprises 12 residues. Germline assignment: CDR1 MNHNY and CDR2 SVGAGI (reference sequence).

J is TRBJ1-1 and V is TRBV7-2; D is unclear. Trimming left V 5 bases short and J 4 bases short, with 14 bases between. Germline V gene lookup returns CDR1 SGHTA and CDR2 FQGNSA. CDR3 length: 14 amino acids. The CDR3 sequence: CASSPTKGLTEAFF. The CDR3, as DNA: TGTGCCAGCAGCCCAACTAAAGGGCTCACTGAAGCTTTCTTT.

The V call is TRBV5-1, the J call TRBJ1-5; D unresolved. This CDR3 region has 14 residues. The germline CDR1 and CDR2 sequences are SGHRS and YFSETQ. The V end was cut by 4 bases, the J end by 4 bases, with 12 bases between. The CDR3 coding sequence is TGCGCCAGCAGCATGGACGGGAAGAATCAGCCCCAGCATTTT. Protein: CASSMDGKNQPQHF.

The V gene is TRBV27, the J gene TRBJ2-3; no reliable D call. Trimming took off 7 bases at V and 8 bases at J, with 4 bases between the two ends. Germline V gives CDR1 MNHEY, CDR2 SMNVEV (reference sequence). CDR3 length equals 9 residues. The CDR3 DNA reads as TGTGCCAGCACCCCTACGCAGTATTTT. Translated: CASTPTQYF.

The J gene is TRBJ2-3, the V gene TRBV19; the D is unclear. V gave up 2 bases and J gave up 1 base, with 4 bases separating them. From germline, CDR1 is LNHDA and CDR2 SQIVND (reference sequence). This CDR3 has 13 residues. The CDR3 region has the DNA TGTGCCAGTAGTATAATTGGCACAGATACGCAGTATTTT. Its protein is CASSIIGTDTQYF.

In its sample, this clone was seen a few times. This sequence joins TRBV20-1 and TRBJ1-1; D gene unclear. The V gene lost 5 bases and the J gene lost 12 bases, with 16 bases spanning the gap. Germline V lookup: CDR1 DFQATT, CDR2 SNEGSKA (reference sequence). The CDR3 spans 11 residues. The DNA for the CDR3 is TGCAGTGCTGAATGGGAGCTTTCTACTTTCTTT. It encodes CSAEWELSTFF.

The chain uses TRBV19 and TRBJ2-5; D not resolved. This CDR3 is built from 15 residues. Germline CDR1 LNHDA, CDR2 SQIVND (reference sequence). Trimming took off 1 base at V and 2 bases at J, with 11 bases between the two ends. The CDR3 spells CASSIVGTLQETQYF. The CDR3 nucleotides read TGTGCCAGTAGTATAGTCGGTACCCTTCAAGAGACCCAGTACTTC.

The rearrangement joins TRBV5-1 to TRBJ2-7; D remains unclear. CDR1 and CDR2 from the germline V gene are SGHRS and YFSETQ. Trimming removed 3 bases from V and 2 bases from J, with 3 bases in between. The CDR3 has 11 residues. This CDR3 reads CASSSTYEQYF. CDR3 in DNA: TGCGCCAGCAGCTCAACCTACGAGCAGTACTTC. Full variable domain (missing parts from reference TRBV5-1 and TRBJ2-7): KAGVTQTPRYLIKTRGQQVTLSCSPISGHRSVSWYQQTPGQGLQFLFEYFSETQRNKGNFPGRFSGRQFSNSRSEMNVSTLELGDSALYLCASSSTYEQYFGPGTRLTVT.